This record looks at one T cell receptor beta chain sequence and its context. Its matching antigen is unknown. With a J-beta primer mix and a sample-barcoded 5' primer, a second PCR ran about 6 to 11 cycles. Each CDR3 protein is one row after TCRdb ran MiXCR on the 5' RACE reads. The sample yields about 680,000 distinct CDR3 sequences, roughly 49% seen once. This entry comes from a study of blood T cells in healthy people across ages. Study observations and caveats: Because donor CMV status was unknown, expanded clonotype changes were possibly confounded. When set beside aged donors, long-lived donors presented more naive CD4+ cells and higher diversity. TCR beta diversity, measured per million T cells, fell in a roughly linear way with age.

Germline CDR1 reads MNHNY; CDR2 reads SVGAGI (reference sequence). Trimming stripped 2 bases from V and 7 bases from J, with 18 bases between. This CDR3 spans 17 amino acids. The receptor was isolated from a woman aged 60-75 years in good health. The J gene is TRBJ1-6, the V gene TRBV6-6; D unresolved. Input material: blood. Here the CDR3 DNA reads TGTGCCAGCAGTTACCCTACCACACCGGGATGGAATTCACCCCTCCACTTT. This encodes CASSYPTTPGWNSPLHF.